The present T cell receptor beta chain was sequenced within a study of control samples from healthy donors and cancer patients. The CDR3 is 16 amino acids. The germline V and J ends were trimmed by 0 bases and 4 bases, with 16 bases remaining between them. Germline CDR1 SGDLS, CDR2 YYNGEE. This clone appeared a few times. The data were produced by immunoSEQ multiplex PCR, yet TCRdb's version contains in-frame clones alone and is incomplete. The table shows about 120,000 clones, with 80% to 90% occurring only once. The material sequenced was blood. V is TRBV9 and J is TRBJ1-2; D is uncertain. The receptor was isolated from a man aged 60 to 69 in good health. CDR3 bases: TGTGCCAGCAGCGTAGGGGAGTTGACGGCCCCCTATGGCTACACCTTC. Encoded protein: CASSVGELTAPYGYTF.